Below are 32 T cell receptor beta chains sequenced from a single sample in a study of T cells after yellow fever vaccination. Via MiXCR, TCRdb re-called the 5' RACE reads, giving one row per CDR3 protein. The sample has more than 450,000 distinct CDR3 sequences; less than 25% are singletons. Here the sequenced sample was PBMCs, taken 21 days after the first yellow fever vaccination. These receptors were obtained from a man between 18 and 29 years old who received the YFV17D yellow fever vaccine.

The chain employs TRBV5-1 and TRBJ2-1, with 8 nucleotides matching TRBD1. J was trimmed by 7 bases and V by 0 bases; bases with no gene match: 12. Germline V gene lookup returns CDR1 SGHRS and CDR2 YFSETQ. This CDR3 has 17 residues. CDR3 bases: TGCGCCAGCAGCTTGGGACAGGGGACCACTCTAGGAAATGAGCAGTTCTTC. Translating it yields CASSLGQGTTLGNEQFF.

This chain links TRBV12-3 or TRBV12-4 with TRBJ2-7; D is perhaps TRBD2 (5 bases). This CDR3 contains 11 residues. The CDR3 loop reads CARPSGDEQYF. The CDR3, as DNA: TGTGCTCGGCCGTCCGGGGACGAGCAGTACTTC.

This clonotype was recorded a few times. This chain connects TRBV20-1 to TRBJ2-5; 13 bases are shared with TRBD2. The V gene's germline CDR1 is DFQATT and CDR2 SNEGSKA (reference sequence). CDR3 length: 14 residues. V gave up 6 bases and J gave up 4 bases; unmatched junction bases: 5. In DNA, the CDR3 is TGCAGTGCACCCCGACTAGCGGGGGGAGAGACCCAGTACTTC. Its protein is CSAPRLAGGETQYF.

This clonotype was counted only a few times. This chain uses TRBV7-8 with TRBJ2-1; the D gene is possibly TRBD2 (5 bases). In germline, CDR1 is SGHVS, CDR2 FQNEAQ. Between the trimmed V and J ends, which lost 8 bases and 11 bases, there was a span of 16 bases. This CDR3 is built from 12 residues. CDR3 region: CASAYGRGKQFF. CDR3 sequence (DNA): TGTGCCAGCGCCTACGGGCGAGGGAAGCAGTTCTTC.

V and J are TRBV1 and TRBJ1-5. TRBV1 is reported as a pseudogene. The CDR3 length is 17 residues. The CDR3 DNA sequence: TGCACCAGCAGCCAAGATGGGAAGGGCCGGCACAATCAGCCCCAGCATTTT. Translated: CTSSQDGKGRHNQPQHF.

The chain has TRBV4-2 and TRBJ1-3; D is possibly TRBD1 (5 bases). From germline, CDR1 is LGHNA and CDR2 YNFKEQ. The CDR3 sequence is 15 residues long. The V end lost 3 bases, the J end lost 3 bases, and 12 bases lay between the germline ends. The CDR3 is CASSQAGSDGNTIYF. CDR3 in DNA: TGTGCCAGCAGCCAGGCAGGGTCTGATGGAAACACCATATATTTT.

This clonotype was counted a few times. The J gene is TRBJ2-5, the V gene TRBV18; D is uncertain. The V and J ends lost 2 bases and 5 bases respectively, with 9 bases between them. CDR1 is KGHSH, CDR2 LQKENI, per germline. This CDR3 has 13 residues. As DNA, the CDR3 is TGTGCCAGCTCACCAAGACAAGACGAGACCCAGTACTTC. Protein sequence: CASSPRQDETQYF.

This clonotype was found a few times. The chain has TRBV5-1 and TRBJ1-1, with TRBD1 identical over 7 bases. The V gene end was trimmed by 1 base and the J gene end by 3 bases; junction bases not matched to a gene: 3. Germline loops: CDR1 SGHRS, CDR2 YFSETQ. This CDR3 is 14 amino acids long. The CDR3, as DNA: TGCGCCAGCAGCTTGACAGGGGAGGACACTGAAGCTTTCTTT. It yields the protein CASSLTGEDTEAFF.

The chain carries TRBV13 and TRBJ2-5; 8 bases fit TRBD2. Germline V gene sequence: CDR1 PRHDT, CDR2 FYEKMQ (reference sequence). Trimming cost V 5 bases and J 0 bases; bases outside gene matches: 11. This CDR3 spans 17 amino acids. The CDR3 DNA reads TGTGCCAGCAGCCAACGGGATAGCGGGGTGTACCAAGAGACCCAGTACTTC. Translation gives CASSQRDSGVYQETQYF.

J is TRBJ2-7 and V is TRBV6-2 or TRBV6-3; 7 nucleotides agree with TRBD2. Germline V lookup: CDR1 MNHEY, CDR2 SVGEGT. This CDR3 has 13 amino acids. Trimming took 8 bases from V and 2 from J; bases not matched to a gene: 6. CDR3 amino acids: CASARTSPYEQYV. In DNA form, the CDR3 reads TGTGCCAGCGCGCGGACTAGTCCCTACGAGCAGTACGTC.

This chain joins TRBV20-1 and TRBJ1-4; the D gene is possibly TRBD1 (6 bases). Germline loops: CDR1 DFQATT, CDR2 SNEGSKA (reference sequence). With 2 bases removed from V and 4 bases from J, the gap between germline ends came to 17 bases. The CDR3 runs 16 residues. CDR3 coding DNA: TGCAGTGCTAGATGGACAGTTCCCCCTTTTAATGAAAAACTGTTTTTT. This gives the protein CSARWTVPPFNEKLFF.

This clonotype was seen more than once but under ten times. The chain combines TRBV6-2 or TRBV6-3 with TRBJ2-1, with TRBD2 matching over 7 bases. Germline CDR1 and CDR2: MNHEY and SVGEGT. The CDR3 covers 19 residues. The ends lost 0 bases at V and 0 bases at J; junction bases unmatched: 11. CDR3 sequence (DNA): TGTGCCAGCAGTTACTCCGGGCCTAGCGGACCGAGCTCCTACAATGAGCAGTTCTTC. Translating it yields CASSYSGPSGPSSYNEQFF.

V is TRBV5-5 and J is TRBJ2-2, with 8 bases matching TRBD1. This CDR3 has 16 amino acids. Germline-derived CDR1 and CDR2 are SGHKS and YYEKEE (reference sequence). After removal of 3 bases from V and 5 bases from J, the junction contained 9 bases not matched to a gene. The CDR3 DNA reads TGTGCCAGCAGCTCCCGGGACAGGTTCCCGACCGGGGAGCTGTTTTTT. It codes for CASSSRDRFPTGELFF.

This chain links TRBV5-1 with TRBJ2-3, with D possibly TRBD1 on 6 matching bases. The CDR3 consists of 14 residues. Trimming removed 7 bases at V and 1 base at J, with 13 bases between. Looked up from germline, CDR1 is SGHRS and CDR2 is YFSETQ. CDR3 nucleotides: TGCGCCAGCCAAACAGGGCCGGGCACAGATACGCAGTATTTT. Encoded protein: CASQTGPGTDTQYF.

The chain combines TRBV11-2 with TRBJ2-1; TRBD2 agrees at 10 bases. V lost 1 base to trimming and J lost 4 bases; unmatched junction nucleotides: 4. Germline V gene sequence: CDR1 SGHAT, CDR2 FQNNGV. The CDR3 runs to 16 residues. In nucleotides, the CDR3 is TGTGCCAGCAGCTTAGGGGCTAGCGGGGGTTACAATGAGCAGTTCTTC. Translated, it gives CASSLGASGGYNEQFF.

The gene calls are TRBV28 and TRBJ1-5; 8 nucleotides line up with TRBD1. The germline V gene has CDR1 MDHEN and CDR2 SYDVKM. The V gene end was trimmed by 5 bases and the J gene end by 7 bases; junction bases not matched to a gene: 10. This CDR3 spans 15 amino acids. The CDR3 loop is CASSLPARGQQPQHF. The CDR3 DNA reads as TGTGCCAGCAGTCTCCCGGCCAGGGGGCAACAGCCCCAGCATTTT.

The CDR3 spells CASSYSIGLKKNSYEQYF. The DNA of the CDR3 is TGTGCCAGCAGTTACTCTATTGGGTTAAAAAAAAACTCCTACGAGCAGTACTTC. The chain has TRBV6-2 or TRBV6-3 and TRBJ2-7, with D unclear. The germline V gene encodes CDR1 MNHEY and CDR2 SVGEGT. The ends were cut back, 0 bases at V and 0 bases at J, with 18 bases in the middle. The CDR3 is 18 amino acids.

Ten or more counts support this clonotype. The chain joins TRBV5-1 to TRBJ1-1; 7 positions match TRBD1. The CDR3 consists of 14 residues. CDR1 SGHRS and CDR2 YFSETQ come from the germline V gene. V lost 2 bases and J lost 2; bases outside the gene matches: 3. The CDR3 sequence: CASSFNRGNTEAFF. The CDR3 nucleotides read TGCGCCAGCAGCTTCAACAGGGGAAACACTGAAGCTTTCTTT.

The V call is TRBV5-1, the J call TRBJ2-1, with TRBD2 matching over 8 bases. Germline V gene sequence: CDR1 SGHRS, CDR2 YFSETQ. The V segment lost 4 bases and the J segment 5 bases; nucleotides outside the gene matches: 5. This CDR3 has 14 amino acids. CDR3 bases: TGCGCCAGCAGCCGGACTAGCCTACACAATGAGCAGTTCTTC. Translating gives CASSRTSLHNEQFF.

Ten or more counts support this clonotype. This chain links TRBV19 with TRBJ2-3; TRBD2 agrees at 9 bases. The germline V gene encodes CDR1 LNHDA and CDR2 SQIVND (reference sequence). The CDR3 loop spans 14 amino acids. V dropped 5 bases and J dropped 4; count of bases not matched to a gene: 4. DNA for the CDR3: TGTGCCAGTAGTTCCCTAGCGGGGCCAGATACGCAGTATTTT. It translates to CASSSLAGPDTQYF.

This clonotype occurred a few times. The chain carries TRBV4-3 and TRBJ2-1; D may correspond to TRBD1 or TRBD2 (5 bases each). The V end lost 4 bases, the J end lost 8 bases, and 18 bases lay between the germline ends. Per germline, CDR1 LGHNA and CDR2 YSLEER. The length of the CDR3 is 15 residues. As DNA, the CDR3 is TGCGCCAGCAGCCCCGGGATGGGGCCCCAGGATGAGCAGTTCTTC. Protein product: CASSPGMGPQDEQFF.

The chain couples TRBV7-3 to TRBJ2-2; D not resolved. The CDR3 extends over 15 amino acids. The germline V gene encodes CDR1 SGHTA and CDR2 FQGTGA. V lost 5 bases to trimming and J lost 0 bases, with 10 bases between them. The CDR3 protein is CASSVSGSNTGELFF. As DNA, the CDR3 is TGTGCCAGCAGCGTATCCGGGTCGAACACCGGGGAGCTGTTTTTT.

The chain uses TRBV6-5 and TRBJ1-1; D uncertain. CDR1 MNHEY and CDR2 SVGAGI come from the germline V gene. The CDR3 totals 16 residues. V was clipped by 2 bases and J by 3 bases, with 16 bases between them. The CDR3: CASSYTLDNKDTEAFF. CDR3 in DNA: TGTGCCAGCAGTTACACCCTTGACAACAAAGACACTGAAGCTTTCTTT.

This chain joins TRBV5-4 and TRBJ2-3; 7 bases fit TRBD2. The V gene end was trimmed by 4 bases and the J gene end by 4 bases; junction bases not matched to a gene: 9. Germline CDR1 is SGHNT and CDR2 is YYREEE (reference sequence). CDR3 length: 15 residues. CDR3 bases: TGTGCCAGCAGCCCCTGGGGAGGGGTCCCAGATACGCAGTATTTT. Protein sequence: CASSPWGGVPDTQYF. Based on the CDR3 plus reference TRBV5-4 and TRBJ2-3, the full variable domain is ETGVTQSPTHLIKTRGQQVTLRCSSQSGHNTVSWYQQALGQGPQFIFQYYREEENGRGNFPPRFSGLQFPNYSSELNVNALELDDSALYLCASSPWGGVPDTQYFGPGTRLTVL.

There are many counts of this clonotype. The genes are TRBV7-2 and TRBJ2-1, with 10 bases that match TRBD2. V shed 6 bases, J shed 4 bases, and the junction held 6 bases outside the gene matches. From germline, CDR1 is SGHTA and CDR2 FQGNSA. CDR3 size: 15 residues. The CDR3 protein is CASSSLAGAYNEQFF. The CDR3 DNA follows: TGTGCCAGCAGTTCCCTAGCGGGGGCATACAATGAGCAGTTCTTC.

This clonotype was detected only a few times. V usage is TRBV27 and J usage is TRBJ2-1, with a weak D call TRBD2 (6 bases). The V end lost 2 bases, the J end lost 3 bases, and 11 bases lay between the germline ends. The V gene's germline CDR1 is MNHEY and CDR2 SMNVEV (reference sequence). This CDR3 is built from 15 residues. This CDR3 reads CASSLGGLLYNEQFF. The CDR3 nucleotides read TGTGCCAGCAGTTTAGGGGGACTCCTCTACAATGAGCAGTTCTTC.

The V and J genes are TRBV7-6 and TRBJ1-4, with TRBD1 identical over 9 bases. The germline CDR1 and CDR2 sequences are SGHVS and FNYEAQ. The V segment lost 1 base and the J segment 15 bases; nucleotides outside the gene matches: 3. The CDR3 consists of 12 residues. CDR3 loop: CASSLVGTGLFF. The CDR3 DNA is TGTGCCAGCAGCTTAGTTGGGACAGGGTTGTTTTTT. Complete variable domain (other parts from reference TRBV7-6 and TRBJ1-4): GAGVSQSPRYKVTKRGQDVALRCDPISGHVSLYWYRQALGQGPEFLTYFNYEAQQDKSGLPNDRFSAERPEGSISTLTIQRTEQRDSAMYRCASSLVGTGLFFGSGTQLSVL.

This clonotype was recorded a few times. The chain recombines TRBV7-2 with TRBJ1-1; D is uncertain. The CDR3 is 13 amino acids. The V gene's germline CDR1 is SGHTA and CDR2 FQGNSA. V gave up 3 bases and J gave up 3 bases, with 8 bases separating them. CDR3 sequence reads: CASSFSLDTEAFF. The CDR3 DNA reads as TGTGCCAGCAGCTTCTCGCTGGACACTGAAGCTTTCTTT.

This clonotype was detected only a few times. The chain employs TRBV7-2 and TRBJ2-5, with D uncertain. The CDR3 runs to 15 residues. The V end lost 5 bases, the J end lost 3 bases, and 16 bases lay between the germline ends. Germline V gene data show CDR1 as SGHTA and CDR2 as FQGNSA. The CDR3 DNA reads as TGTGCCAGCAGCGTCAGGAGCCCCTCGGAAGAGACCCAGTACTTC. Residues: CASSVRSPSEETQYF.

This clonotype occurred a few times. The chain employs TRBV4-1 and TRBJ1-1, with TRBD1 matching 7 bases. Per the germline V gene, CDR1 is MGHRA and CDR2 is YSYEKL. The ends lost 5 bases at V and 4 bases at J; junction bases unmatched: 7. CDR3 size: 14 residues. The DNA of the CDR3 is TGCGCCAGCAGCGAAAGGGGGCTCGGCACTGAAGCTTTCTTT. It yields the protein CASSERGLGTEAFF.

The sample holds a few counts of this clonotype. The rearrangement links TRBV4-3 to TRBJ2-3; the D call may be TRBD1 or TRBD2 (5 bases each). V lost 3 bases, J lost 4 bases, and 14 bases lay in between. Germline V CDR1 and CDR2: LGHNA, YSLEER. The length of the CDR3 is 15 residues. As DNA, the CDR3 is TGCGCCAGCAGCCAGAGGGGTAGAGGGGCAGATACGCAGTATTTT. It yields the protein CASSQRGRGADTQYF.

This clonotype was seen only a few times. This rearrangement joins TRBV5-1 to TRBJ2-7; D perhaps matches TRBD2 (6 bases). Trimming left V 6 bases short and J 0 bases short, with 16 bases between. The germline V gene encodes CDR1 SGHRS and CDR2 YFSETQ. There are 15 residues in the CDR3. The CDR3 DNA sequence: TGCGCCAGCACCTACTTCCCGGGGGACTCCTACGAGCAGTACTTC. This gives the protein CASTYFPGDSYEQYF.